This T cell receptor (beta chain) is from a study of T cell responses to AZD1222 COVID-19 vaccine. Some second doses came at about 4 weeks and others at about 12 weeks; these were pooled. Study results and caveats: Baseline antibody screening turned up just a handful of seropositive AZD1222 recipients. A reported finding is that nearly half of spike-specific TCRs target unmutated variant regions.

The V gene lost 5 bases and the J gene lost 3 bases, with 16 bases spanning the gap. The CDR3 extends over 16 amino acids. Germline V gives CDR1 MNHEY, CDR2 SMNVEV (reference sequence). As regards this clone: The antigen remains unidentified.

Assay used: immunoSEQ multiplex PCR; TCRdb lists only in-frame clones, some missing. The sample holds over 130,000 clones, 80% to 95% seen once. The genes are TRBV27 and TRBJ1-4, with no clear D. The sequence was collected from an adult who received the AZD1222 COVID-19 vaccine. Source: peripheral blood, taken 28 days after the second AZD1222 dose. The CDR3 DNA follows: TGTGCCAGCAGTCCCAAGCCGCCTAAAGCTAATGAAAAACTGTTTTTT. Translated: CASSPKPPKANEKLFF.